This T cell receptor (beta chain) was retrieved from a study of T cell therapy after organ transplantation. Assay: immunoSEQ multiplex PCR; the TCRdb copy retains only in-frame clones and omits some. Of 50,000 or so clones in the sample, over 90% were seen once. With 5 bases removed from V and 0 bases from J, the gap between germline ends came to 10 bases. This CDR3 region has 14 residues. Germline V gene lookup returns CDR1 LNHDA and CDR2 SQIVND (reference sequence). Note on this clone: Its matching antigen is unknown.

The material was CD8+ T cells from blood, obtained before autologous CMV-specific T cell therapy. The chain is built from TRBV19 and TRBJ1-1; D might be TRBD1 (5 bases). The source is a human patient who had received a solid organ transplant and had CMV disease. The CDR3 is CASSSWDLNTEAFF. The CDR3 DNA sequence: TGTGCCAGTAGTTCCTGGGACCTGAACACTGAAGCTTTCTTT.